Listed here are 12 T cell receptor beta chains from one sample, sequenced in a study of blood T cell repertoires in COVID-19. Repertoires were generated with immunoSEQ multiplex PCR, while TCRdb's copy carries only in-frame clones and drops some. The sample yields some 60,000 clones, 81% seen once. Material: peripheral blood. The origin of the receptors is a woman of 80 years or more with active or convalescent COVID-19.

This rearrangement joins TRBV6-4 to TRBJ2-1, with TRBD2 identical over 7 bases. The CDR3 is 13 amino acids. CDR1 and CDR2 (germline): MRHNA, SNTAGT. Losses at the gene ends were 4 bases for V and 9 bases for J; bases not matched to a gene: 6. The CDR3 DNA sequence: TGTGCCAGCAGTGCTCGGGGGGAGGGTGAGCAGTTCTTC. Translating it yields CASSARGEGEQFF.

The gene calls are TRBV5-4 and TRBJ2-1; 10 nucleotides align to TRBD2. This CDR3 comprises 16 residues. The trim removed 0 bases at V and 6 bases at J, leaving 6 bases unmatched. Looked up from germline, CDR1 is SGHNT and CDR2 is YYREEE (reference sequence). The CDR3: CASSLGTSGPINEQFF. The CDR3 DNA reads TGTGCCAGCAGCTTGGGGACTAGCGGACCTATCAATGAGCAGTTCTTC.

The chain combines TRBV6-2 or TRBV6-3 with TRBJ1-5; 8 positions match TRBD1. Germline lookup yields CDR1 MNHEY and CDR2 SVGEGT. Germline trimming cut 5 bases from V and 4 bases from J; bases unmatched to any gene: 7. CDR3 length equals 15 residues. The CDR3 nucleotides are TGTGCCAGCAGTACAGGGGGGTTCGGAAATCAGCCCCAGCATTTT. Amino acid sequence: CASSTGGFGNQPQHF.

This chain links TRBV5-1 with TRBJ2-7; D remains ambiguous. The CDR3 totals 12 residues. Looked up from germline, CDR1 is SGHRS and CDR2 is YFSETQ. Trimming took off 0 bases at V and 7 bases at J, with 8 bases between the two ends. Here the CDR3 DNA reads TGCGCCAGCAGCTTGGAAAGCAGGGAGCAGTACTTC. Its translation: CASSLESREQYF.

The CDR3 sequence: CASSLRQSDTQYF. The CDR3 coding sequence is TGTGCCAGCAGCTTAAGACAGTCGGATACGCAGTATTTT. The chain employs TRBV7-2 and TRBJ2-3; weak D call: TRBD1 (5 bases). This CDR3 has 13 residues. Germline values: CDR1 SGHTA, CDR2 FQGNSA. V lost 2 bases and J lost 6, with 9 bases in between.

CDR3 DNA: TGTGCCAGCAGCCAAGATCAGGGGATGAGGGAAAAACTGTTTTTT. Its protein product is CASSQDQGMREKLFF. V gene TRBV14 combines with J gene TRBJ1-4; the D gene is possibly TRBD1 (6 bases). This CDR3 is built from 15 residues. V was trimmed by 0 bases and J by 8 bases, leaving 13 bases between them. CDR1 is SGHDN, CDR2 FVKESK, per germline.

The gene calls are TRBV7-2 and TRBJ2-7, with unresolved D. Germline CDR1 is SGHTA and CDR2 is FQGNSA. The CDR3 is made up of 13 amino acids. Trimming left V 2 bases short and J 4 bases short, with 9 bases between. The CDR3 DNA reads as TGTGCCAGCAGCTTAACTAAATTATACGAGCAGTACTTC. It yields the protein CASSLTKLYEQYF.

The V call is TRBV6-2 or TRBV6-3, the J call TRBJ1-5; 10 positions agree with TRBD1. V gave up 4 bases and J gave up 8 bases; unmatched junction bases: 11. This CDR3 has 16 residues. Germline values: CDR1 MNHEY, CDR2 SVGEGT. DNA of the CDR3: TGTGCCAGCAGTTCCCTCGGGACAGGGGTGTTAAAGCCCCAGCATTTT. Translating it yields CASSSLGTGVLKPQHF.

The chain's CDR3 is CASRSRAGAHNEQFF. CDR3 nucleotide sequence: TGCGCCAGCAGGTCCCGCGCGGGGGCGCACAATGAGCAGTTCTTC. V usage is TRBV10-2 and J usage is TRBJ2-1; D might be TRBD2 (7 bases). The CDR3 sequence is 15 residues long. Germline V gene sequence: CDR1 WSHSY, CDR2 SAAADI. V lost 6 bases to trimming and J lost 5 bases, with 17 bases between them.

V is TRBV7-3 and J is TRBJ2-2; 7 positions agree with TRBD1. This CDR3 comprises 14 residues. V gave up 1 base and J gave up 4 bases; unmatched junction bases: 0. CDR1 and CDR2 from the germline V gene are SGHTA and FQGTGA. The CDR3, as DNA: TGTGCCAGCAGCTTAAACAGGGGCACCGGGGAGCTGTTTTTT. Translating it yields CASSLNRGTGELFF.

V gene TRBV5-1 combines with J gene TRBJ2-3, with 8 bases lining up with TRBD1. The CDR3 extends over 14 amino acids. The V gene end was trimmed by 4 bases and the J gene end by 5 bases; junction bases not matched to a gene: 6. The germline V gene encodes CDR1 SGHRS and CDR2 YFSETQ. The CDR3 here is CASSQDRVKDTQYF. Here the CDR3 DNA reads TGCGCCAGCAGCCAGGACAGGGTGAAAGATACGCAGTATTTT.

The chain joins TRBV10-1 to TRBJ2-5, with TRBD1 matching over 9 bases. CDR3 length: 15 amino acids. The V gene's germline CDR1 is WNHNN and CDR2 SYGVQD (reference sequence). With 5 bases clipped from V and 4 bases from J, the junction kept 8 bases outside the gene matches. The CDR3 loop reads CASSLSGQGRETQYF. CDR3 nucleotides: TGCGCCAGCAGTCTCTCGGGACAGGGCCGAGAGACCCAGTACTTC.